Shown below are 31 T cell receptor beta chains from a single sample sequenced in a study of CD8 T cells in ankylosing spondylitis. MiXCR, applied by TCRdb to the 5' RACE reads, yields one record per CDR3 protein. The data contain about 220,000 distinct CDR3 sequences, 20% to 30% of them singletons. What was sequenced was blood, either unsorted or a sorted T cell fraction (not recorded which). Source of these receptors: a male donor with ankylosing spondylitis or in good health (not recorded which).

The rearrangement links TRBV4-3 to TRBJ2-1, with 10 nucleotides matching TRBD2. With V trimmed by 2 bases and J by 8 bases, 6 bases remained unmatched. CDR3 length: 15 residues. In germline, CDR1 is LGHNA, CDR2 YSLEER. The CDR3 is CASSQRSGRADEQFF. CDR3 sequence (DNA): TGCGCCAGCAGCCAACGGAGCGGGAGGGCGGATGAGCAGTTCTTC.

This clonotype was picked up a small number of times. The chain has TRBV20-1 and TRBJ2-1, with 14 bases that match TRBD2. V shed 3 bases and J 9 bases; nucleotides not matched to a gene: 4. Per germline, CDR1 DFQATT and CDR2 SNEGSKA (reference sequence). This CDR3 spans 14 amino acids. This CDR3 reads CSARGTSGSTEQFF. CDR3 bases: TGCAGTGCTAGGGGGACTAGCGGGAGTACTGAGCAGTTCTTC.

The CDR3 DNA is TGCAGCGCTATCGGGAGATCGGGCGAGCAGTACTTC. Translation gives CSAIGRSGEQYF. The rearrangement joins TRBV29-1 to TRBJ2-7, with a possible D match to TRBD2 (6 bases). Trimming shortened V by 7 bases and J by 6 bases, and 16 bases separated the two germline ends. CDR3 length: 12 residues. Germline assignment: CDR1 SQVTM and CDR2 ANQGSEA.

In this sample, this clonotype turned up a few times. V is TRBV20-1 and J is TRBJ1-2, with TRBD1 matching 8 bases. Germline CDR1 DFQATT, CDR2 SNEGSKA (reference sequence). The CDR3 contains 15 residues. Trimming cost V 3 bases and J 8 bases; bases outside gene matches: 14. CDR3 residues: CSARQSDRGSSGYTF. The CDR3 bases are TGCAGTGCTAGGCAGTCCGACAGGGGCTCCTCGGGCTACACCTTC.

There are many counts of this clonotype. V usage is TRBV4-1 and J usage is TRBJ2-1; 11 bases fit TRBD2. V lost 0 bases, J lost 6 bases, and 7 bases stayed unmatched. CDR3 length: 17 residues. Germline V gives CDR1 MGHRA, CDR2 YSYEKL. The CDR3 coding sequence is TGCGCCAGCAGCCAAGACTTCGGACTAGCGGGCGCCAATGAGCAGTTCTTC. Translation gives CASSQDFGLAGANEQFF.

This clonotype has a handful of counts. The chain combines TRBV4-2 with TRBJ1-1, with TRBD1 matching over 7 bases. CDR3 length: 15 amino acids. The V gene end was trimmed by 0 bases and the J gene end by 5 bases; junction bases not matched to a gene: 6. Per germline, CDR1 LGHNA and CDR2 YNFKEQ. The CDR3 nucleotides are TGTGCCAGCAGCCAAGAGGAGGGGGCGACTACTGAAGCTTTCTTT. This translates into CASSQEEGATTEAFF.

This chain joins TRBV9 and TRBJ2-7; a weak D match, TRBD2 (6 bases). Germline loops: CDR1 SGDLS, CDR2 YYNGEE. The V and J ends lost 2 bases and 2 bases respectively, with 14 bases between them. The CDR3 consists of 15 residues. CDR3: CASSVTASATYEQYF. The CDR3 DNA reads as TGTGCCAGCAGCGTCACCGCTAGCGCCACCTACGAGCAGTACTTC.

This clonotype was found many times. The chain employs TRBV4-2 and TRBJ2-1; 13 bases align to TRBD2. The germline CDR1 and CDR2 sequences are LGHNA and YNFKEQ. The trim removed 0 bases at V and 2 bases at J, leaving 4 bases unmatched. This CDR3 has 18 amino acids. CDR3 DNA sequence: TGTGCCAGCAGCCAAGAGGCCGGGACTAGCGGGGCCTACAATGAGCAGTTCTTC. Amino acid sequence: CASSQEAGTSGAYNEQFF.

J is TRBJ2-5 and V is TRBV7-2; maybe TRBD2 (5 bases). CDR3 size: 14 residues. Trimming took 5 bases from V and 5 from J, leaving 15 bases between them. Germline V CDR1 and CDR2: SGHTA, FQGNSA. CDR3 bases: TGTGCCAGCAGCCTACGTTTAGGCGGGGAGACCCAGTACTTC. It translates to CASSLRLGGETQYF.

V usage is TRBV5-1 and J usage is TRBJ2-7; 8 bases match TRBD2. The CDR3 consists of 15 residues. V lost 0 bases, J lost 3 bases, and 5 bases stayed unmatched. The germline V gene has CDR1 SGHRS and CDR2 YFSETQ. CDR3 coding DNA: TGCGCCAGCAGCTTGGCCCCCGGGACTAGCTACGAGCAGTACTTC. Protein product: CASSLAPGTSYEQYF.

This clonotype was counted a few times. The V and J genes are TRBV6-4 and TRBJ2-2; 9 bases are shared with TRBD1. With V trimmed by 4 bases and J by 4 bases, 1 base remained unmatched. Germline-derived CDR1 and CDR2 are MRHNA and SNTAGT. The CDR3 covers 14 residues. The CDR3 loop is CASSVGQGTGELFF. Written as DNA, the CDR3 is TGTGCCAGCAGTGTGGGACAGGGCACCGGGGAGCTGTTTTTT.

This clonotype occurred a few times. The chain links TRBV9 to TRBJ1-1; 7 nucleotides line up with TRBD1. The CDR3 spans 15 residues. In germline, CDR1 is SGDLS, CDR2 YYNGEE. Trimming at V came to 4 bases and at J to 3 bases, leaving 9 bases not matched to a gene. For the CDR3, the DNA is TGTGCCAGCAGCTACGTACCTACAGGGGACACTGAAGCTTTCTTT. Amino acid sequence: CASSYVPTGDTEAFF.

This clonotype was found many times. The gene calls are TRBV12-3 or TRBV12-4 and TRBJ2-3; 9 positions agree with TRBD1. The trim removed 5 bases at V and 3 bases at J, leaving 9 bases unmatched. The CDR3 has 16 amino acids. The CDR3 here is CASSPNRGRKTDTQYF. Written as DNA, the CDR3 is TGTGCCAGCAGTCCGAACAGGGGGCGTAAAACAGATACGCAGTATTTT.

This clonotype has more than one count but fewer than ten. V and J are TRBV29-1 and TRBJ2-7; 9 bases agree with TRBD1. V lost 5 bases, J lost 4 bases, and 15 bases stayed unmatched. In germline, CDR1 is SQVTM, CDR2 ANQGSEA. The length of the CDR3 is 16 residues. CDR3 sequence: CSVFSGGTGIMYEQYF. Here the CDR3 DNA reads TGCAGCGTTTTTAGTGGCGGGACAGGGATTATGTACGAGCAGTACTTC.

This clonotype has ten or more counts. This chain joins TRBV7-9 and TRBJ2-1; D unresolved. This CDR3 comprises 12 residues. Trimming pared 4 bases from V and 4 bases from J, leaving 5 bases between. Per the germline V gene, CDR1 is SEHNR and CDR2 is FQNEAQ (reference sequence). CDR3 nucleotide sequence: TGTGCCAGCAGCTGGGGTTACAATGAGCAGTTCTTC. Translated: CASSWGYNEQFF.

The chain couples TRBV6-1 to TRBJ1-2; D remains ambiguous. The CDR3 covers 14 residues. The V end was cut by 7 bases, the J end by 1 base, with 13 bases between. CDR1 is MNHNS, CDR2 SASEGT, per germline. DNA for the CDR3: TGTGCCAGCAAACCCCAAGAGGGTAACTATGGCTACACCTTC. This gives the protein CASKPQEGNYGYTF.

This clonotype has ten or more counts. The chain employs TRBV6-1 and TRBJ2-2; 8 positions match TRBD1. CDR1 and CDR2 from the germline V gene are MNHNS and SASEGT. CDR3 length: 15 amino acids. V shed 6 bases and J 4 bases; nucleotides not matched to a gene: 7. The CDR3 DNA reads as TGTGCCAGCAGGAGGACAGGGACAGGCACCGGGGAGCTGTTTTTT. Encoded protein: CASRRTGTGTGELFF.

This clonotype has a count of ten or more. V and J are TRBV7-2 and TRBJ2-1; 8 nucleotides agree with TRBD2. The germline gives CDR1 SGHTA, CDR2 FQGNSA. CDR3 length: 17 residues. The V gene end was trimmed by 2 bases and the J gene end by 4 bases; junction bases not matched to a gene: 10. This chain's CDR3 is CASSLTSRAGGYNEQFF. CDR3 in DNA: TGTGCCAGCAGCTTAACGAGCAGGGCGGGAGGTTACAATGAGCAGTTCTTC.

The CDR3 DNA follows: TGTGCCAGCAGCTTGGTGGGGGGCATTGGCTACACCTTC. Its protein is CASSLVGGIGYTF. V gene TRBV5-4 combines with J gene TRBJ1-2; a possible D gene is TRBD1 (6 bases). Germline assignment: CDR1 SGHNT and CDR2 YYREEE (reference sequence). This CDR3 is 13 amino acids long. With 0 bases removed from V and 7 bases from J, the gap between germline ends came to 10 bases. The whole variable domain, remainder taken from reference TRBV5-4 and TRBJ1-2, is ETGVTQSPTHLIKTRGQQVTLRCSSQSGHNTVSWYQQALGQGPQFIFQYYREEENGRGNFPPRFSGLQFPNYSSELNVNALELDDSALYLCASSLVGGIGYTFGSGTRLTVV.

This chain joins TRBV19 and TRBJ2-7, with unresolved D. V was shortened by 4 bases and J by 3 bases, with 10 bases between the two germline ends. The CDR3 loop spans 13 amino acids. In germline, CDR1 is LNHDA, CDR2 SQIVND (reference sequence). CDR3 sequence reads: CASSSGAFYEQYF. As DNA, the CDR3 is TGTGCCAGTAGTAGCGGAGCGTTCTACGAGCAGTACTTC.

The gene calls are TRBV20-1 and TRBJ2-6; no reliable D call. The CDR3 is 14 amino acids. The V gene lost 5 bases and the J gene lost 0 bases, with 8 bases spanning the gap. Germline V gene lookup returns CDR1 DFQATT and CDR2 SNEGSKA (reference sequence). CDR3 in DNA: TGCAGTGCTCCGATCGACTCTGGGGCCAACGTCCTGACTTTC. It translates to CSAPIDSGANVLTF.

The sample holds many counts of this clonotype. The chain couples TRBV7-6 to TRBJ1-4, with 10 bases aligning to TRBD1. V lost 3 bases to trimming and J lost 7 bases; unmatched junction nucleotides: 2. Germline lookup yields CDR1 SGHVS and CDR2 FNYEAQ. This CDR3 region has 14 residues. CDR3 sequence reads: CASSLGQGSEKLFF. In DNA, the CDR3 is TGTGCCAGCAGCTTGGGACAGGGGTCTGAAAAACTGTTTTTT. Full variable domain (rest looked up from reference TRBV7-6 and TRBJ1-4): GAGVSQSPRYKVTKRGQDVALRCDPISGHVSLYWYRQALGQGPEFLTYFNYEAQQDKSGLPNDRFSAERPEGSISTLTIQRTEQRDSAMYRCASSLGQGSEKLFFGSGTQLSVL.

The DNA of the CDR3 is TGTGCCAGCAGTTTTTTACCGTGGGAGACCCAGTACTTC. As protein: CASSFLPWETQYF. The gene calls are TRBV12-3 or TRBV12-4 and TRBJ2-5, with D unclear. The germline V and J ends were trimmed by 3 bases and 5 bases, with 10 bases remaining between them. The CDR3 is 13 amino acids.

This clonotype occurred many times. The chain has TRBV11-2 and TRBJ2-5; D might be TRBD1 or TRBD2, each matching 5 bases. The CDR3 runs to 15 residues. Trimming shortened V by 5 bases and J by 2 bases, and 15 bases separated the two germline ends. Germline values: CDR1 SGHAT, CDR2 FQNNGV. As DNA, the CDR3 is TGTGCCAGCAGCGGAACTGGGACCTATCAAGAGACCCAGTACTTC. It is translated as CASSGTGTYQETQYF.

This clonotype occurred many times. The chain couples TRBV7-9 to TRBJ2-1; TRBD2 matches at 11 bases. V gave up 5 bases and J gave up 4 bases; unmatched junction bases: 4. Germline CDR1 SEHNR, CDR2 FQNEAQ (reference sequence). CDR3 size: 15 residues. The CDR3 region is CASSVGTSGYNEQFF. The CDR3 region has the DNA TGTGCCAGCAGCGTCGGGACTAGCGGATACAATGAGCAGTTCTTC.

The chain combines TRBV12-3 or TRBV12-4 with TRBJ1-1; a weak D match, TRBD1 (5 bases). This CDR3 region has 15 residues. Trimming removed 8 bases from V and 1 base from J, with 17 bases in between. DNA for the CDR3: TGTGCCAGCTTTGGGCGGGGGGGGAGGAACACTGAAGCTTTCTTT. Amino acid sequence: CASFGRGGRNTEAFF.

This sequence joins TRBV29-1 and TRBJ2-7; possibly TRBD2 for D (6 bases). Germline CDR1 is SQVTM and CDR2 is ANQGSEA. The CDR3 consists of 11 residues. V was clipped by 7 bases and J by 1 base, with 8 bases between them. The CDR3 bases are TGCAGCGGCGGGGAATCCTACGAGCAGTACTTC. This gives the protein CSGGESYEQYF.

This clonotype was observed many times. The chain joins TRBV2 to TRBJ1-1; D uncertain. V was cut by 0 bases and J by 4 bases, with 9 bases left in between. The CDR3 covers 14 residues. Germline V gene sequence: CDR1 SNHLY, CDR2 FYNNEI. CDR3 coding DNA: TGTGCCAGCAGTGAAGCGTCATGGGGCACTGAAGCTTTCTTT. Protein sequence: CASSEASWGTEAFF.

The chain joins TRBV7-9 to TRBJ1-3; 8 bases are shared with TRBD1. The V gene's germline CDR1 is SEHNR and CDR2 FQNEAQ (reference sequence). With V trimmed by 6 bases and J by 3 bases, 4 bases remained unmatched. The CDR3 totals 14 residues. The CDR3 reads CASRPGGFGNTIYF. As DNA, the CDR3 is TGTGCCAGCAGGCCAGGGGGCTTTGGAAACACCATATATTTT.

The sample holds a few counts of this clonotype. The rearrangement joins TRBV4-2 to TRBJ1-3; unclear D gene. The CDR3 is 15 residues long. Germline loops: CDR1 LGHNA, CDR2 YNFKEQ. V lost 0 bases to trimming and J lost 0 bases, with 6 bases between them. CDR3 loop: CASSQDWVSGNTIYF. The CDR3 bases are TGTGCCAGCAGCCAAGATTGGGTCTCTGGAAACACCATATATTTT.

This clonotype was seen many times. The chain joins TRBV3-1 to TRBJ2-7; D is undetermined. Germline CDR1 is LGHDT and CDR2 is YNNKEL (reference sequence). CDR3 length: 14 amino acids. V was trimmed by 6 bases and J by 6 bases, leaving 18 bases between them. CDR3 nucleotide sequence: TGTGCCAGCAGGGACCATTCAGTGATGGGCGAGCAGTACTTC. Its translation: CASRDHSVMGEQYF.